What follows is one TCR beta chain and its context. Per germline, CDR1 SQVTM and CDR2 ANQGSEA. This CDR3 region has 13 residues. The V gene end was trimmed by 6 bases and the J gene end by 4 bases; junction bases not matched to a gene: 6. This entry comes from a study of blood T cell repertoires in COVID-19. Study details: The United States, Italy and Spain were the sources of the acute and convalescent COVID-19 samples. The cDNA or gDNA used as material had been derived from T cells, B-cell-depleted T cells, or PBMCs.

The authors' processing: By means of reference gene primer amplification, nucleated cell counts were estimated. Here immunoSEQ multiplex PCR was the method, and the copy in TCRdb shows in-frame clones only, minus some. V and J calls and clone size are those listed in that table; D and trimming were worked out from the DNA. The sample carries around 120,000 clones, about three quarters recorded once. This clonotype was obtained from a man between 65 and 85 years old with acute or convalescent COVID-19. Sequenced sample: peripheral blood. The genes are TRBV29-1 and TRBJ2-4; 7 nucleotides match TRBD1. The CDR3 DNA follows: TGCAGCGTAGCCGGGACAGATAAAAACATTCAGTACTTC. This sequence encodes CSVAGTDKNIQYF.